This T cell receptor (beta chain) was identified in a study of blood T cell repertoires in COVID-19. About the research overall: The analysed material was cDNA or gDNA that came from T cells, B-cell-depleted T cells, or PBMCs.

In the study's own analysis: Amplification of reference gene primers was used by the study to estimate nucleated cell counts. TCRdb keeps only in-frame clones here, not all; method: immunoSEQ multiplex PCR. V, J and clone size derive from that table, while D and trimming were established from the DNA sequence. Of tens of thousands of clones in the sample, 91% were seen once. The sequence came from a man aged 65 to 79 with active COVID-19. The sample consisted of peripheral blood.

This chain's CDR3 is CARSLTGTYNEQFF. The CDR3 DNA is TGTGCCAGAAGCTTGACGGGGACCTACAATGAGCAGTTCTTC. The chain uses TRBV5-3 and TRBJ2-1; possibly TRBD2 for D (5 bases). TRBV5-3 is assigned to the ORF class and has an uncertain function. This CDR3 region has 14 residues. The V end was cut by 1 base, the J end by 2 bases, with 7 bases between.